The 24 T cell receptor beta chains below come from one sample, sequenced in a study of cytomegalovirus exposure and HLA in healthy donors. The PCR made use of 60 Vbeta and 13 Jbeta primers. Method: immunoSEQ multiplex PCR; TCRdb's copy keeps in-frame clones and lacks some. The sample includes about 170,000 clones, less than 85% of them seen just once. Sequenced material: PBMCs. Every receptor here comes from a boy aged 2-15 years in good health and CMV-seronegative.

The DNA of the CDR3 is TGCGCCAGCACCCCGAGGTGGCTAGCGGCAGGAAATGAGCAGTTCTTC. Its translation: CASTPRWLAAGNEQFF. The rearrangement links TRBV10-1 to TRBJ2-1, with TRBD2 matching over 7 bases. The CDR3 spans 16 residues. Germline values: CDR1 WNHNN, CDR2 SYGVQD (reference sequence). J lost 7 bases, V lost 7 bases, and 16 bases had no gene match.

The chain has TRBV5-1 and TRBJ2-7; 9 bases align to TRBD2. V was clipped by 3 bases and J by 2 bases; unmatched bases: 6. This CDR3 has 15 amino acids. CDR1 and CDR2 (germline): SGHRS, YFSETQ. The DNA for the CDR3 is TGCGCCAGCAGCTCCCTAGCGGGACCCCCCTACGAGCAGTACTTC. This gives the protein CASSSLAGPPYEQYF.

The rearrangement joins TRBV6-6 to TRBJ2-7; 8 bases line up with TRBD1. The CDR3 length is 14 residues. V was clipped by 6 bases and J by 5 bases; unmatched bases: 9. CDR1 and CDR2 (germline): MNHNY, SVGAGI (reference sequence). The CDR3 region is CASSPGQGVDEQYF. CDR3 nucleotides: TGTGCCAGCAGCCCCGGACAGGGAGTGGACGAGCAGTACTTC.

V gene TRBV6-1 combines with J gene TRBJ2-7, with TRBD1 as a possible D gene (5 bases). The germline V and J ends were trimmed by 6 bases and 7 bases, with 22 bases remaining between them. CDR3 length: 15 residues. Per the germline V gene, CDR1 is MNHNS and CDR2 is SASEGT. The CDR3 DNA sequence: TGTGCCAGCAGCCCTACCACGACAGCGATGTCGGAGCAGTACTTC. Its protein is CASSPTTTAMSEQYF.

This clone appeared a few times. This chain joins TRBV19 and TRBJ1-2; D is perhaps TRBD1 (5 bases). The germline V and J ends were trimmed by 5 bases and 3 bases, with 10 bases remaining between them. The CDR3 covers 13 residues. The germline V gene has CDR1 LNHDA and CDR2 SQIVND (reference sequence). Here the CDR3 DNA reads TGTGCCAGTAGTCCCAGGGTGGACTATGGCTACACCTTC. Translated: CASSPRVDYGYTF.

The chain links TRBV6-1 to TRBJ1-2; D is uncertain. The CDR3 extends over 14 amino acids. The germline V gene has CDR1 MNHNS and CDR2 SASEGT. Trimming shortened V by 2 bases and J by 3 bases, and 10 bases separated the two germline ends. CDR3: CASSERFRYYGYTF. The DNA of the CDR3 is TGTGCCAGCAGTGAACGGTTCAGGTACTATGGCTACACCTTC.

This CDR3 is CAISELGLAGGSKPEQYF. CDR3 nucleotides: TGTGCCATCAGTGAGCTGGGACTAGCGGGAGGGAGTAAACCCGAGCAGTACTTC. The chain uses TRBV10-3 and TRBJ2-7; TRBD2 aligns across 16 bases. V lost 2 bases, J lost 6 bases, and 10 bases stayed unmatched. The CDR3 extends over 18 amino acids. From germline, CDR1 is ENHRY and CDR2 SYGVKD.

The chain recombines TRBV7-3 with TRBJ2-5; 7 bases align to TRBD2. V lost 5 bases and J lost 5; bases outside the gene matches: 11. CDR1 and CDR2 from the germline V gene are SGHTA and FQGTGA. This CDR3 spans 15 amino acids. The CDR3 DNA reads TGTGCCAGCAGCCCCCGAGCGGGAAAGACGGAGACCCAGTACTTC. Amino acids: CASSPRAGKTETQYF.

The chain employs TRBV7-4 and TRBJ1-6; 7 bases are shared with TRBD1. The CDR3 spans 15 residues. Germline values: CDR1 SGHVT, CDR2 SQSDAQ. The V and J ends lost 5 bases and 10 bases, in that order; junction bases with no gene match: 11. CDR3 sequence reads: CASSPPRQGPSPLHF. DNA of the CDR3: TGTGCCAGCAGCCCGCCCCGACAGGGCCCCTCACCCCTCCACTTT.

CDR3 nucleotide sequence: TGTGCCAGCAGCTTAACAAGGAGTGCTGAAGCTTTCTTT. Translating it yields CASSLTRSAEAFF. The chain links TRBV7-9 to TRBJ1-1; D is unresolved. CDR3 length: 13 amino acids. From germline, CDR1 is SEHNR and CDR2 FQNEAQ (reference sequence). Trimming left V 2 bases short and J 6 bases short, with 10 bases between.

The chain couples TRBV5-1 to TRBJ2-1, with 8 bases lining up with TRBD1. CDR3 length equals 15 residues. CDR1 is SGHRS, CDR2 YFSETQ, per germline. Germline trimming cut 3 bases from V and 7 bases from J; bases unmatched to any gene: 9. DNA of the CDR3: TGCGCCAGCAGCTCTTGGACAGGGAAGGAGAATGAGCAGTTCTTC. Residues: CASSSWTGKENEQFF.

The CDR3 bases are TGCGCCAGCAGCTTGGCAGGGACAGTATACCCGAGGGGCGAGCAGTACTTC. Amino acids: CASSLAGTVYPRGEQYF. The V call is TRBV5-1, the J call TRBJ2-7, with 7 bases identical to TRBD1. Germline CDR1 is SGHRS and CDR2 is YFSETQ. CDR3 length equals 17 residues. Trimming cost V 0 bases and J 6 bases; bases outside gene matches: 15. The whole variable domain, remainder taken from reference TRBV5-1 and TRBJ2-7, is KAGVTQTPRYLIKTRGQQVTLSCSPISGHRSVSWYQQTPGQGLQFLFEYFSETQRNKGNFPGRFSGRQFSNSRSEMNVSTLELGDSALYLCASSLAGTVYPRGEQYFGPGTRLTVT.

The V and J genes are TRBV5-5 and TRBJ1-2; D is unresolved. The germline V and J ends were trimmed by 4 bases and 8 bases, with 12 bases remaining between them. The CDR3 is 12 amino acids. The V gene's germline CDR1 is SGHKS and CDR2 YYEKEE (reference sequence). The CDR3 coding sequence is TGTGCCAGCAGCGAGAACCCGGGGGGCTACACCTTC. Translating it yields CASSENPGGYTF.

This clone was observed a handful of times. This rearrangement joins TRBV18 to TRBJ1-1; 7 bases align to TRBD1. Germline CDR1 KGHSH, CDR2 LQKENI. The trim removed 3 bases at V and 0 bases at J, leaving 7 bases unmatched. CDR3 length: 16 residues. CDR3 in amino acids: CASSPQRGLVNTEAFF. The CDR3 DNA reads TGTGCCAGCTCACCTCAGAGGGGGCTCGTGAACACTGAAGCTTTCTTT.

The gene calls are TRBV5-1 and TRBJ2-3; 7 bases are shared with TRBD2. V was pared by 4 bases and J by 2 bases, with 13 bases of the junction left unmatched. Germline assignment: CDR1 SGHRS and CDR2 YFSETQ. The CDR3 is 17 residues long. The CDR3: CASSPRQAGDLTDTQYF. In nucleotides, the CDR3 is TGCGCCAGCAGCCCCCGCCAGGCGGGGGACCTCACAGATACGCAGTATTTT.

This chain uses TRBV2 with TRBJ1-5; 9 positions agree with TRBD1. There are 15 residues in the CDR3. The V segment lost 6 bases and the J segment 7 bases; nucleotides outside the gene matches: 10. Germline CDR1 reads SNHLY; CDR2 reads FYNNEI. This CDR3 reads CASRLPGQGGQPQHF. In nucleotides, the CDR3 is TGTGCCAGCAGATTGCCGGGACAGGGTGGACAGCCCCAGCATTTT.

The chain links TRBV7-9 to TRBJ1-1; no firm D call. The germline V and J ends were trimmed by 4 bases and 7 bases, with 16 bases remaining between them. Germline assignment: CDR1 SEHNR and CDR2 FQNEAQ (reference sequence). There are 14 residues in the CDR3. The CDR3 DNA follows: TGTGCCAGCAGCTCGACGACATCTCGGGGTGAAGCTTTCTTT. Protein sequence: CASSSTTSRGEAFF.

The genes are TRBV10-3 and TRBJ1-2; TRBD1 aligns across 8 bases. Germline CDR1 reads ENHRY; CDR2 reads SYGVKD. CDR3 length: 17 residues. V shed 2 bases, J shed 4 bases, and the junction held 12 bases outside the gene matches. CDR3 in DNA: TGTGCCATCAGTGAGAGAGGGGGCAGGGGGCGCAGCTATGGCTACACCTTC. It codes for CAISERGGRGRSYGYTF.

This chain joins TRBV7-8 and TRBJ1-6; TRBD1 might be the D (6 bases). This CDR3 has 14 amino acids. Germline values: CDR1 SGHVS, CDR2 FQNEAQ. Between the trimmed V and J ends, which lost 4 bases and 6 bases, there was a span of 10 bases. CDR3 region: CASSSRGANSPLHF. The CDR3 nucleotides read TGTGCCAGCAGCTCGCGGGGGGCTAATTCACCCCTCCACTTT. Combining the CDR3 with reference TRBV7-8 and TRBJ1-6 gives the whole variable domain GAGVSQSPRYKVAKRGQDVALRCDPISGHVSLFWYQQALGQGPEFLTYFQNEAQLDKSGLPSDRFFAERPEGSVSTLKIQRTQQEDSAVYLCASSSRGANSPLHFGNGTRLTVT.

This clone was detected a few times. The rearrangement joins TRBV6-1 to TRBJ2-7, with D uncertain. The V gene lost 2 bases and the J gene lost 2 bases, with 10 bases spanning the gap. The germline CDR1 and CDR2 sequences are MNHNS and SASEGT. The CDR3 spans 14 residues. CDR3 in DNA: TGTGCCAGCAGTGAAATCCCAACGGCCTACGAGCAGTACTTC. Translated, it gives CASSEIPTAYEQYF.

The V and J genes are TRBV19 and TRBJ2-7; 10 bases match TRBD2. V lost 7 bases to trimming and J lost 7 bases; unmatched junction nucleotides: 10. The germline V gene has CDR1 LNHDA and CDR2 SQIVND (reference sequence). The CDR3 covers 14 residues. CDR3 bases: TGTGCCAGTATGGGGCAAAGCGGGAGGGGAGAGCAGTACTTC. It specifies CASMGQSGRGEQYF.

The V and J genes are TRBV6-1 and TRBJ1-2, with D possibly matching TRBD1 (5 bases). Between the trimmed V and J ends, which lost 7 bases and 0 bases, there was a span of 15 bases. Germline loops: CDR1 MNHNS, CDR2 SASEGT. This CDR3 region has 15 residues. The CDR3 DNA reads TGTGCCAGCAACTATAAGACAGAGTCTAACTATGGCTACACCTTC. Translated, it gives CASNYKTESNYGYTF.

The rearrangement uses TRBV4-2 and TRBJ2-7, with a possible D match to TRBD1 (5 bases). Germline-derived CDR1 and CDR2 are LGHNA and YNFKEQ. The V and J ends lost 0 bases and 4 bases respectively, with 13 bases between them. The CDR3 sequence is 15 residues long. DNA of the CDR3: TGTGCCAGCAGCCAAGATGGACAACCGGTATACGAGCAGTACTTC. Its protein is CASSQDGQPVYEQYF.

The rearrangement links TRBV19 to TRBJ2-2; the match to TRBD1 covers 9 bases. V gave up 4 bases and J gave up 2 bases; unmatched junction bases: 8. The CDR3 has 17 amino acids. The germline V gene encodes CDR1 LNHDA and CDR2 SQIVND (reference sequence). The CDR3 sequence: CASSKTGGATNTGELFF. CDR3 bases: TGTGCCAGTAGTAAGACAGGGGGAGCTACAAACACCGGGGAGCTGTTTTTT.